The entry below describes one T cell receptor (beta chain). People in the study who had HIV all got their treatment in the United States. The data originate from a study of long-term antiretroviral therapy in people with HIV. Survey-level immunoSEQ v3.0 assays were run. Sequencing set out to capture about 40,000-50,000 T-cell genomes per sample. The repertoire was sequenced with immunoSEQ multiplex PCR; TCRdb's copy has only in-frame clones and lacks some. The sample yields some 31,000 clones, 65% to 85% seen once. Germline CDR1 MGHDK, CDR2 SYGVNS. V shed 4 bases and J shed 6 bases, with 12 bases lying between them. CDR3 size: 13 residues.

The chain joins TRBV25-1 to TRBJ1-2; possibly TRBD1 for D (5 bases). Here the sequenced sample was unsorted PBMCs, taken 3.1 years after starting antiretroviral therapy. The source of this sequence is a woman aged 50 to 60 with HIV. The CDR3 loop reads CASSVGALNGYTF. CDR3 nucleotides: TGTGCCAGCAGTGTCGGGGCGCTAAATGGCTACACCTTC.